Reported below is one T cell receptor (beta chain). This clonotype has at least ten counts. No antigen is known for it. Nothing much larger sits one base from this clone, and base qualities are not available. Ficoll-Paque density gradient centrifugation was the method used to isolate PBMCs. The source of the sample is a study of T-cell memory formation after mild COVID-19 (dated by TCRdb to the early 2020s). Regarding the complete study: TCR sequence clusters from the two donors were largely donor specific. T-cell clones expanding and contracting after mild COVID-19 in two donors were tracked by longitudinal TCRalpha and TCRbeta repertoire sequencing. Two young, previously healthy adult volunteers, one female and one male, were included in the cohort.

The instrument was an Illumina NovaSeq 6000. Using 5'RACE with constant-segment primers, TCRalpha and TCRbeta cDNA libraries were constructed, with sample barcodes and unique molecular identifiers added in the process. RNA was extracted from every sample with Trizol reagent. Amplification of the libraries took two PCR steps, and the second step added a second sample barcode plus Illumina TruSeq adapters. The libraries were sequenced on an Illumina NovaSeq using 2 x 150 bp paired-end reads. In the authors' own workflow: Demultiplexing of reads and collapsing into UMI-guided consensus sequences were performed with migec v1.2.7. With mixcr v2.1.11, UMI consensuses were aligned to TRA and TRB V and J templates and assembled into clonotypes. Clonotypes were classified as expanded or contracted when called significant by both edgeR and NoisET, with noise models trained on biological replicates. For edgeR calls, a false discovery rate-adjusted p below 0.01 and a log2 fold-change threshold of 1 were applied. As an exploratory analysis of dynamics, PCA with hierarchical clustering was applied to max-normalized trajectories of the 1000 most abundant clonotypes. Separately sequenced CD4+ and CD8+ repertoires were used to assign the CD4 or CD8 phenotype of responding clones. TCRdb passed the public sequencing reads through fastp at Q25 and MiXCR, retaining productive beta sequences. Each entry is one CDR3 protein sequence, shown with its most common DNA and genes. The V and J calls follow TCRdb's processing rather than the paper's. The sample has hundreds of thousands of distinct CDR3 sequences on record, about a sixth of them singletons. Around 12% of the sample belongs to the ten largest clones.

The research as a whole found: Balanced CD4/CD8 phenotypes were observed for clones contracting from day 15 to 85, whereas a bias towards CD4+ was observed for a second wave of clones expanding from day 15 to 37. Only a couple of mild cases were covered by the study, and larger cohorts that include severe cases with pre-infection samples were considered necessary. Contracting CD4+ clones were located mainly in the CM and EM memory subsets, whereas CD8+ clones were found to be enriched in EMRA. SARS-CoV-2 specificity was not confirmed for the second-wave clones peaking on day 37. The detection of some responding clones in pre-infection memory suggests that pre-existing cross-reactive memory T cells joined the SARS-CoV-2 response.

Looking up the germline V gene yields CDR1 SGHRS and CDR2 YFSETQ. Trimming costs V 7 bases and J 1 base, and their ends lie 14 bases apart. From cysteine to phenylalanine, the CDR3 is 14 amino acids long. Left in the record is the CDR3 DNA by itself, 42 bases read in frame from the first base. The receptor comes from an adult woman who had mild COVID-19 (a few samples of this study predate the infection). The sample titles of this study are shuffled in the database, so cell type and time point are left out; the donor was told from shared clones. The sequence joins TRBV5-1 to TRBJ1-1, and the D gene may be TRBD1, 5 bases matching. Sequenced material: PBMCs or a T cell subset sorted from them (not recorded which). The sequenced DNA is TGCGCCAGCGCCTCGGGACGGGAGAACACTGAAGCTTTCTTT. This yields the protein CASASGRENTEAFF.